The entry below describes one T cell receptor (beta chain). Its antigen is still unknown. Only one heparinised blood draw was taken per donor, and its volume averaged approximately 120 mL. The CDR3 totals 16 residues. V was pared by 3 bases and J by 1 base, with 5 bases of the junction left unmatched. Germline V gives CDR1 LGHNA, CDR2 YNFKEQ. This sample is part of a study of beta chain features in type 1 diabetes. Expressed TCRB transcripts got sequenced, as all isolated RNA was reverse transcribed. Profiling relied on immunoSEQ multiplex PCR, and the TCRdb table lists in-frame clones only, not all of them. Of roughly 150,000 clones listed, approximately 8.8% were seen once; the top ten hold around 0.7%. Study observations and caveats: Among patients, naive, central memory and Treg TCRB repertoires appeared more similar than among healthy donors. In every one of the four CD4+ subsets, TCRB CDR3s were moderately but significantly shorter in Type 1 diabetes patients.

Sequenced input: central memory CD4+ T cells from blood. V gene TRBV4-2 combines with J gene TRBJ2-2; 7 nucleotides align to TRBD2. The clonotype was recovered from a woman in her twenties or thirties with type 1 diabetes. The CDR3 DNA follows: TGTGCCAGCAGCCAGCGTGGACTAGGGAACACCGGGGAGCTGTTTTTT. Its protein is CASSQRGLGNTGELFF.